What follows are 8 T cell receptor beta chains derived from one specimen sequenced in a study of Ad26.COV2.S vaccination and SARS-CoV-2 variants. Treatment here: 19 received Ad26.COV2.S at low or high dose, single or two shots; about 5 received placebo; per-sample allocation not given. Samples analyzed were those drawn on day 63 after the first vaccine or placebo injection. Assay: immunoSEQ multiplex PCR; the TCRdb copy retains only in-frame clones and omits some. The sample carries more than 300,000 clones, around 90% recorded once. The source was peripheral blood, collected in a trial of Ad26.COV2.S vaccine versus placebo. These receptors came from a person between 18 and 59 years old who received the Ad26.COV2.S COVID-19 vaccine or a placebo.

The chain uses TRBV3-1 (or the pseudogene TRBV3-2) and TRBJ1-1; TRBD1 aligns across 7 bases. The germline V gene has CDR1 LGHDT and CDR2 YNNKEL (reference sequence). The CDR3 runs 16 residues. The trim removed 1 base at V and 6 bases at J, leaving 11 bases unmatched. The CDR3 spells CASSQGIVDRTPEAFF. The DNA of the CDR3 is TGTGCCAGCAGCCAAGGTATCGTGGACAGGACTCCTGAAGCTTTCTTT.

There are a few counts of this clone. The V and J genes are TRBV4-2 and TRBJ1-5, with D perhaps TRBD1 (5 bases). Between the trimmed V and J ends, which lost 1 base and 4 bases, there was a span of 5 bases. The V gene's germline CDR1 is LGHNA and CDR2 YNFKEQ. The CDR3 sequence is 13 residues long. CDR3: CASSQGGNQPQHF. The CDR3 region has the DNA TGTGCCAGCAGCCAAGGGGGGAATCAGCCCCAGCATTTT.

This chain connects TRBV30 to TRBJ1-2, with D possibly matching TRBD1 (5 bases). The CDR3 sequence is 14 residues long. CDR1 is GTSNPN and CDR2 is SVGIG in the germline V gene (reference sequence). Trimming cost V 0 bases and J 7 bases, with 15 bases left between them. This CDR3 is CAWSVTSGQGGYTF. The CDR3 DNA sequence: TGTGCCTGGAGTGTCACTTCGGGTCAGGGTGGCTACACCTTC.

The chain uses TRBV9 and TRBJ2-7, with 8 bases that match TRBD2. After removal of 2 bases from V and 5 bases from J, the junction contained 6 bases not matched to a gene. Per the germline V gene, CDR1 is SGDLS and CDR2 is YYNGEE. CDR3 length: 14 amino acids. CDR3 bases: TGTGCCAGCAGCGTTAGTACCGGGAGGGACGAGCAGTACTTC. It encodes CASSVSTGRDEQYF.

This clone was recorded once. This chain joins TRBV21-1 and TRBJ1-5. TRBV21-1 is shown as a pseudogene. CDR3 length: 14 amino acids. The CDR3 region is CASSIGEVVQPQHF. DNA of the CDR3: TGTGCCAGCAGCATCGGGGAGGTGGTTCAGCCCCAGCATTTT.

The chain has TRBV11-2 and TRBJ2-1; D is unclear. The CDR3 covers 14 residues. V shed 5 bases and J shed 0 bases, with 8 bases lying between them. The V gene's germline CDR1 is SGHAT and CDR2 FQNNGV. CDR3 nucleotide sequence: TGTGCCAGCAGCCCAGTTAGCTCCTACAATGAGCAGTTCTTC. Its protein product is CASSPVSSYNEQFF.

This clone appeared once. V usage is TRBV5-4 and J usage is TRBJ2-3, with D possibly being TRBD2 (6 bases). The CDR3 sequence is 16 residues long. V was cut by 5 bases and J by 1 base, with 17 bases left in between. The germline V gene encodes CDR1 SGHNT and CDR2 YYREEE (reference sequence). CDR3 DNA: TGTGCCAGCAGTACGGCGTGGCGGAGGGGCACAGATACGCAGTATTTT. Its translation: CASSTAWRRGTDTQYF.

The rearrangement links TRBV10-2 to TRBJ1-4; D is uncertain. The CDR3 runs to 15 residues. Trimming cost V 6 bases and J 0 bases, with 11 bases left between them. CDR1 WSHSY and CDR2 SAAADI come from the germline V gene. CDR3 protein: CASRSGQATNEKLFF. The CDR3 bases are TGCGCCAGCAGGAGTGGCCAGGCAACTAATGAAAAACTGTTTTTT.